The sample holds a few counts of the clone carrying this T cell receptor beta chain. The data are from a study of molecular identifiers for immune sequencing clone quantification. MiXCR, applied by TCRdb to the PCR reads, yields one record per CDR3 protein. The sample has approximately 680,000 distinct CDR3 sequences; roughly 23% are singletons. Germline lookup yields CDR1 SGHVS and CDR2 FNYEAQ. The CDR3 has 17 residues. The V end lost 1 base, the J end lost 3 bases, and 17 bases lay between the germline ends. The sequence derives from a human donor in good health. Some libraries in this study had Jurkat cell RNA spiked in. The sequencing sample was made of naive CD8+ T cells from blood, with Jurkat cell RNA spiked in. Indicated subset: FACS-sorted CD8+CD4-CCR7+CD45RA+ naive T cells. V is TRBV7-6 and J is TRBJ2-3; tentative D call: TRBD1 (5 bases). The CDR3 region is CASSLGLWGESTDTQYF. The CDR3 DNA reads as TGTGCCAGCAGCTTAGGTCTTTGGGGCGAATCGACAGATACGCAGTATTTT.